The 5 T cell receptor beta chains reported below all come from one sample, sequenced in a study of cytomegalovirus exposure and HLA in healthy donors. PCR employed 60 Vbeta and 13 Jbeta primers. The assay was immunoSEQ multiplex PCR, and TCRdb's table has in-frame clones only and misses some. The sample records roughly 180,000 clones, more than 65% being singletons. The sequenced material came from PBMCs. These receptors were taken from a woman aged 25 to 39 in good health and CMV-seropositive.

The chain recombines TRBV19 with TRBJ1-1; no clear D. The CDR3 spans 12 residues. Germline V lookup: CDR1 LNHDA, CDR2 SQIVND (reference sequence). V lost 7 bases to trimming and J lost 4 bases, with 10 bases between them. The CDR3 region is CASTYGVTEAFF. The CDR3 nucleotides read TGTGCCAGTACTTACGGGGTCACTGAAGCTTTCTTT.

The chain is built from TRBV4-1 and TRBJ2-3; 7 nucleotides line up with TRBD2. V lost 0 bases, J lost 3 bases, and 9 bases stayed unmatched. Per the germline V gene, CDR1 is MGHRA and CDR2 is YSYEKL. CDR3 length: 17 amino acids. As DNA, the CDR3 is TGCGCCAGCAGCCAAGAACGTGGGGACTACGGTACAGATACGCAGTATTTT. Its translation is CASSQERGDYGTDTQYF.

This sequence joins TRBV28 and TRBJ2-7, with D tentatively TRBD1 (6 bases). Germline CDR1 is MDHEN and CDR2 is SYDVKM. The CDR3 is 16 residues long. Trimming took off 3 bases at V and 0 bases at J, with 15 bases between the two ends. The CDR3 bases are TGTGCCAGCAGTTTTGAGGTGGACAGTCTCTCCTACGAGCAGTACTTC. The encoded protein is CASSFEVDSLSYEQYF.

The chain couples TRBV27 to TRBJ1-5; TRBD1 matches 7 bases. The germline V gene has CDR1 MNHEY and CDR2 SMNVEV (reference sequence). Trimming at V came to 2 bases and at J to 4 bases, leaving 5 bases not matched to a gene. The CDR3 covers 15 residues. The CDR3 DNA reads as TGTGCCAGCAGTTTACATAAGGGGGCGAATCAGCCCCAGCATTTT. Protein product: CASSLHKGANQPQHF.

The rearrangement links TRBV19 to TRBJ2-1, with D tentatively TRBD2 (6 bases). V gave up 3 bases and J gave up 7 bases, with 16 bases separating them. This CDR3 is built from 15 residues. Germline CDR1 reads LNHDA; CDR2 reads SQIVND (reference sequence). The CDR3 loop reads CASSIPGRGRNEQFF. CDR3 DNA sequence: TGTGCCAGTAGTATCCCCGGGAGAGGGCGGAATGAGCAGTTCTTC.